The rows below give T cell receptor beta chains drawn from one sample of a study of cytomegalovirus exposure and HLA in healthy donors. Method: immunoSEQ multiplex PCR; TCRdb's copy keeps in-frame clones and lacks some. The data contain about 130,000 clones, about four fifths of them singletons. Material for sequencing was PBMCs. These receptors were obtained from a man aged 25 to 40 in good health. Both conserved end residues are part of each CDR3. The order of the fields is CDR3 length, V gene, D gene, clone size, J gene, CDR3 protein, CDR3 DNA. D genes are given only for firm matches. The size field is filled for only some rows; it gives once, few, many or a size class.

CDR3 length: 12; V gene: TRBV7-9; D gene: -; clone size: once; J gene: TRBJ2-7; CDR3 protein: CSSSREYYEQYF; CDR3 DNA: TGTTCCAGCAGCCGGGAGTACTACGAGCAGTACTTC
CDR3 length: 15; V gene: TRBV5-1; D gene: -; clone size: -; J gene: TRBJ1-1; CDR3 protein: CASSLATGMNTEAFF; CDR3 DNA: TGCGCCAGCAGCTTGGCCACAGGGATGAACACTGAAGCTTTCTTT
CDR3 length: 13; V gene: TRBV6-1; D gene: -; clone size: few; J gene: TRBJ1-3; CDR3 protein: CASSEPEGNTIYF; CDR3 DNA: TGTGCCAGCAGTGAACCGGAGGGAAACACCATATATTTT
CDR3 length: 13; V gene: TRBV2; D gene: TRBD1; clone size: -; J gene: TRBJ1-5; CDR3 protein: CASKGQVNQPQHF; CDR3 DNA: TGTGCCAGCAAAGGACAGGTCAATCAGCCCCAGCATTTT
CDR3 length: 18; V gene: TRBV19; D gene: TRBD2; clone size: -; J gene: TRBJ2-1; CDR3 protein: CASSIPGVAGAIHNEQFF; CDR3 DNA: TGTGCCAGTAGTATCCCCGGGGTAGCGGGAGCCATCCACAATGAGCAGTTCTTC
CDR3 length: 15; V gene: TRBV28; D gene: TRBD2; clone size: -; J gene: TRBJ2-5; CDR3 protein: CASQRREGRWETQYF; CDR3 DNA: TGTGCCAGCCAGAGGCGGGAGGGCCGGTGGGAGACCCAGTACTTC
CDR3 length: 14; V gene: TRBV9; D gene: TRBD1; clone size: -; J gene: TRBJ2-7; CDR3 protein: CASSDGQGTYEQYF; CDR3 DNA: TGTGCCAGCAGCGACGGACAGGGAACCTACGAGCAGTACTTC
CDR3 length: 15; V gene: TRBV7-9; D gene: TRBD1; clone size: -; J gene: TRBJ2-7; CDR3 protein: CASSNQGQGPYEQYF; CDR3 DNA: TGTGCCAGCAGCAACCAGGGACAGGGCCCCTACGAGCAGTACTTC
CDR3 length: 13; V gene: TRBV5-1; D gene: -; clone size: -; J gene: TRBJ2-3; CDR3 protein: CASSFQSTDTQYF; CDR3 DNA: TGCGCCAGCAGCTTCCAAAGCACAGATACGCAGTATTTT
CDR3 length: 12; V gene: TRBV5-4; D gene: -; clone size: -; J gene: TRBJ2-1; CDR3 protein: CASSMTGFEQFF; CDR3 DNA: TGTGCCAGCAGCATGACAGGATTTGAGCAGTTCTTC